This T cell receptor beta chain was profiled in a study of shared clonotypes between healthy human individuals (TCRdb year 2020). Context from the whole study: A few men and a couple of women, aged 18 to 49 years, made up the cohort. For each donor, CD4 naive and CD4 memory were each run on three plates, CD8 naive on two plates, and CD8 memory on one plate. Blood TCR repertoires of roughly five healthy adults were deeply sequenced to estimate repertoire size and the extent of clonotype sharing between individuals. To increase sequencing depth and limit assay-specific biases, TCR repertoire library preparation and sequencing were carried out by different laboratories using diverse techniques. Between about 0.8 and 9.5 billion PBMCs per donor were obtained by leukapheresis. Results and caveats for the whole study, not just this receptor: Sampling was restricted to blood, and TCR repertoires in tissues likely differ from the TCR repertoires found in blood. The genetic and exposure-history diversity represented was limited by the small number of donors. Based on pairwise subsampling, the degree of clonotype sharing among donors was expected to be affected by sequencing depth. Compared with non-shared clonotypes, the clonotypes found in all four sorted-subset donors had higher generation probabilities. Incomplete sequencing was indicated by rarefaction of sorted-subset datasets, despite the large sequencing depth. Larger estimated clonotype richness was generally found for naive subsets than for memory subsets. Approximately 5% of naive CD4, roughly 3.5% of naive CD8, approximately 2.2% of memory CD4, and 0.4% of memory CD8 clonotypes were shared across a few donors.

To note about this clone: What this receptor recognizes is not known. It has no much larger one-base neighbor in the sample; base qualities were not kept.

Using the deep immunoSEQ assay, TCR CDR3 regions were amplified from genomic DNA by multiplex PCR. Genomic DNA extracted from each cell subset was distributed evenly over all wells of several immunoSEQ 96-well plates, and each plate served as one replicate. For sorted subsets, around 200 ng genomic DNA, equal to tens of thousands of T cell genomes, was loaded into each replicate PCR. Purified libraries were quantified with a Qubit 3.0 fluorometer, sized on a Bioanalyzer 2100, and re-quantified with the KAPA Library Quantification kit. Every immunoSEQ 96-well plate was sequenced on a dedicated single-read 150-cycle Illumina NextSeq 550 flow cell. The paper's processing steps were these. Because the immunoSEQ output held only junctional sequences and lacked quality scores, the filtering could not match the filtering applied to full-length reads. Sequences were annotated with PyIR, a Python wrapper for IgBLAST v1.9, and V/J genes and CDR3 were assigned using IMGT germline references. Reads were removed for weak V/J assignments (E-value above 1e-6), missing CDR3, stop codons, out-of-frame junctions, or ambiguous translated residues. V3J clonotypes were defined as sequences sharing an identical inferred V gene, J gene, and CDR3 amino acid sequence. To compute the percentage overlap between repertoires, the number of shared unique clonotypes was divided by the size of the smaller repertoire. RTK rarefaction, the Chao1 estimator, and Recon v2.1 estimates of unobserved clonotypes were used to assess repertoire richness. For all TCRbeta clonotypes obtained by the gDNA method from several donors, generation probabilities were computed with OLGA. The table was pulled from immuneACCESS by TCRdb, which kept in-frame rearrangements only. Such tables lose some clones; where checked, under half of the loss comes from unresolved V genes, and the rest has no known cause. The D gene and trimming were derived from the DNA, and the V and J assignments and clone size from that table. This sample gives over a million clones in total; roughly 96% of them show up just once. Of the sample, 1% to 1.5% falls within the top ten clones.

The donors were healthy, HIV-negative adults who had no recently reported acute infections or vaccinations. Every donor was a Caucasian adult residing in Nashville, Tennessee, USA. Magnetic negative selection was used to enrich CD4+ T cells, after which naive cells were positively selected on CD45RA and the negative fraction became the memory subset. After blood collection by leukapheresis, PBMCs were isolated using Ficoll-Histopaque density gradient centrifugation and then cryopreserved in the vapor phase of liquid nitrogen. Analytical flow cytometry was used to check the purity and quantity of each magnetically sorted T cell population. Genomic DNA was isolated from each sorted fraction and quantified by UV absorbance on a Nanodrop 2000c. There are 14 amino acids in the CDR3, from cysteine to phenylalanine inclusive. Only the CDR3 DNA is retained, 42 bases long and in frame from the first base. V is reduced by 3 bases and J by 4 bases, leaving a spacing of 14 bases between them. The germline V gene encodes CDR1 SGHRS and CDR2 YFSETQ.

Sequencing was carried out using naive CD4+ T cells sorted from blood. What the cell subset or site label conveys for this sample: CD45RA+ positively selected. This receptor was identified in a man younger than 40 in good health. The chain couples TRBV5-1 to TRBJ2-7; the D gene is unclear. Read as DNA, the sequence is TGCGCCAGCAGCTCATCTCCCATTTCGTACGAGCAGTACTTC. Its protein is CASSSSPISYEQYF.